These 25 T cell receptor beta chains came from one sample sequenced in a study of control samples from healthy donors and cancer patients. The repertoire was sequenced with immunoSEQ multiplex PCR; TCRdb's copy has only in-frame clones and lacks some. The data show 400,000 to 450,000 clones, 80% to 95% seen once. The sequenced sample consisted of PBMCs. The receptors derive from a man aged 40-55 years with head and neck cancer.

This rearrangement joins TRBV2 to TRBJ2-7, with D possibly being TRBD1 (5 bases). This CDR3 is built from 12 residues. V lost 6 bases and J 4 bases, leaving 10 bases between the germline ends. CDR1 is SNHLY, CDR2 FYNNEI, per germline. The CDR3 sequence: CASSDSVYEQYF. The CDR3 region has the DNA TGTGCCAGCAGCGACAGCGTTTACGAGCAGTACTTC.

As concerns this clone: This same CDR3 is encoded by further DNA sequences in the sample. The CDR3 DNA reads as TGTGCCAGCAGCTTAGTAGGCTACGAGCAGTACTTC. Translated: CASSLVGYEQYF. The chain links TRBV11-2 to TRBJ2-7; D not certain. CDR1 and CDR2 from the germline V gene are SGHAT and FQNNGV. This CDR3 has 12 amino acids. V gave up 1 base and J gave up 3 bases, with 4 bases separating them.

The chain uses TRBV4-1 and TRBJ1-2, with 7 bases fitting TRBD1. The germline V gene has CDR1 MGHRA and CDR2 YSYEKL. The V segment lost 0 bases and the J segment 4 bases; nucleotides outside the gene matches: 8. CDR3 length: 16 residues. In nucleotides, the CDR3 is TGCGCCAGCAGCCAAGATAAGGGGGCGGCTTTCTATGGCTACACCTTC. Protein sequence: CASSQDKGAAFYGYTF.

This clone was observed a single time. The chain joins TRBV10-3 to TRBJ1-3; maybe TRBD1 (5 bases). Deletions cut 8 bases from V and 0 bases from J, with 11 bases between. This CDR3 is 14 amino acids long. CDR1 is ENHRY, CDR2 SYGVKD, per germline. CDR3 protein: CAIRDSISGNTIYF. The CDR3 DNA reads TGTGCCATCCGCGACAGCATCTCTGGAAACACCATATATTTT.

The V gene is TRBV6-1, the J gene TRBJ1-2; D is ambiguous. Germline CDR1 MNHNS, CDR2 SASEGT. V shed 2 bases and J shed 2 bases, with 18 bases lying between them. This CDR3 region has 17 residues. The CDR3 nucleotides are TGTGCCAGCAGTGAATCACATACACCCGAGATAAACTATGGCTACACCTTC. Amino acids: CASSESHTPEINYGYTF.

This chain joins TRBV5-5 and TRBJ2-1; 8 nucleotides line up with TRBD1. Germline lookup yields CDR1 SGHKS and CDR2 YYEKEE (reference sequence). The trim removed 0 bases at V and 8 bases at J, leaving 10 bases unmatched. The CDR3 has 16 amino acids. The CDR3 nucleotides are TGTGCCAGCAGCTTGGAGTTGGGACAGGTACGGGATGAGCAGTTCTTC. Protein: CASSLELGQVRDEQFF.

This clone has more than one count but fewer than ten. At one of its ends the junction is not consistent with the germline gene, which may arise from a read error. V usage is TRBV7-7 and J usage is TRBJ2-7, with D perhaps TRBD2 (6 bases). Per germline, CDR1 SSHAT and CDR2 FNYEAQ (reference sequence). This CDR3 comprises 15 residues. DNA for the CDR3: TGTGCTAGCAGCTTAGCGGTTGGGACCAACTACGAGCAGTACTTC. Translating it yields CASSLAVGTNYEQYF.

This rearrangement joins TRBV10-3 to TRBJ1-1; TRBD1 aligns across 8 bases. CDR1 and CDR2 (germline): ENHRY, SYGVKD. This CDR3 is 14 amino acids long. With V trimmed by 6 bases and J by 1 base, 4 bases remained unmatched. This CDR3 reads CAIRKTGENTEAFF. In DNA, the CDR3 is TGTGCCATCAGGAAGACAGGGGAGAACACTGAAGCTTTCTTT.

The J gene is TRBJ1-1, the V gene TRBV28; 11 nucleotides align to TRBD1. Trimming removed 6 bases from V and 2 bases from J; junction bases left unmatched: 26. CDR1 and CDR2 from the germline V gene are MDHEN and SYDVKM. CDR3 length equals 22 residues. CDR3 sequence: CASSPLGTGTGGTSYRNTEAFF. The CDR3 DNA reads TGTGCCAGCAGCCCCCTCGGCACCGGGACAGGGGGTACGTCTTATCGAAACACTGAAGCTTTCTTT.

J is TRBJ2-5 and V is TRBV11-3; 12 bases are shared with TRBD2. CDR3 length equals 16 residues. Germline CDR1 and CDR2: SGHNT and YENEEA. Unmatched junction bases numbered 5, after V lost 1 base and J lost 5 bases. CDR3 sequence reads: CASSLGGLAGSETQYF. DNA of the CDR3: TGTGCCAGCAGCTTAGGCGGACTAGCGGGGAGTGAGACCCAGTACTTC. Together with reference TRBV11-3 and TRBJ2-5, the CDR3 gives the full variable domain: EAGVVQSPRYKIIEKKQPVAFWCNPISGHNTLYWYLQNLGQGPELLIRYENEEAVDDSQLPKDRFSAERLKGVDSTLKIQPAELGDSAVYLCASSLGGLAGSETQYFGPGTRLLVL.

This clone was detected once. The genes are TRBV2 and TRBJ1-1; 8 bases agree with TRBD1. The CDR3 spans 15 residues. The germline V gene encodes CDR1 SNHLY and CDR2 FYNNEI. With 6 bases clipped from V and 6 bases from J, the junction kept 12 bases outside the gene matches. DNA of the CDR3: TGTGCCAGCAGCGAGCGGACAGGGAGTAACCCTGAAGCTTTCTTT. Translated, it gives CASSERTGSNPEAFF.

This CDR3 is CSAERDKFF. CDR3 sequence (DNA): TGCAGTGCGGAGCGGGATAAGTTCTTC. The chain is built from TRBV20-1 and TRBJ2-1, with 7 bases lining up with TRBD2. This CDR3 contains 9 residues. V shed 6 bases and J 14 bases; nucleotides not matched to a gene: 4. The germline CDR1 and CDR2 sequences are DFQATT and SNEGSKA (reference sequence).

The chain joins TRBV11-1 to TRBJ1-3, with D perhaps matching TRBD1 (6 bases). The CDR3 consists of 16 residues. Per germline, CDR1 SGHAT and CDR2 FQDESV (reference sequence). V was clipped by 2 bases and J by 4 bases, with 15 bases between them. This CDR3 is CASSLTPGTRGNTIYF. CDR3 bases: TGTGCCAGCAGCTTAACCCCCGGGACACGAGGAAACACCATATATTTT.

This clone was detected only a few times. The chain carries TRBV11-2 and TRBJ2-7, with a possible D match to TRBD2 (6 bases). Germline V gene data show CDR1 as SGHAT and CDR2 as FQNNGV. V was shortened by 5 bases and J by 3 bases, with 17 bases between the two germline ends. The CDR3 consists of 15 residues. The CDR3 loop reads CASSPGGVARYEQYF. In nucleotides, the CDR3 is TGTGCCAGCAGCCCCGGCGGGGTCGCACGCTACGAGCAGTACTTC.

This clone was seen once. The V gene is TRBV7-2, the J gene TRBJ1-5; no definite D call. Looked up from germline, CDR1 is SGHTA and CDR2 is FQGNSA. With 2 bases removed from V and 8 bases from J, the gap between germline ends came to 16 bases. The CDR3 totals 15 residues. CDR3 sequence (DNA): TGTGCCAGCAGCTTACTGAGAGGGCCACTGGAGCCCCAGCATTTT. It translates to CASSLLRGPLEPQHF.

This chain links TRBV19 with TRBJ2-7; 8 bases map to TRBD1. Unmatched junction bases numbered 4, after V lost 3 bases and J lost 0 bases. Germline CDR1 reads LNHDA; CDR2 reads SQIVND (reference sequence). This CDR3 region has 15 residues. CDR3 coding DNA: TGTGCCAGTAGTATTGGGGACAGGAGCTCCTACGAGCAGTACTTC. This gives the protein CASSIGDRSSYEQYF. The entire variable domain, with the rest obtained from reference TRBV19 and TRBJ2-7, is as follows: DGGITQSPKYLFRKEGQNVTLSCEQNLNHDAMYWYRQDPGQGLRLIYYSQIVNDFQKGDIAEGYSVSREKKESFPLTVTSAQKNPTAFYLCASSIGDRSSYEQYFGPGTRLTVT.

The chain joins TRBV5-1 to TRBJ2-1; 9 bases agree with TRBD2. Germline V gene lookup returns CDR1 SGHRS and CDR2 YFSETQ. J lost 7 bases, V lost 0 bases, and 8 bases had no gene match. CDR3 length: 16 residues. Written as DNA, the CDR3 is TGCGCCAGCAGCTTGGCCCCTAGCGGGAAGGGTAATGAGCAGTTCTTC. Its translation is CASSLAPSGKGNEQFF.

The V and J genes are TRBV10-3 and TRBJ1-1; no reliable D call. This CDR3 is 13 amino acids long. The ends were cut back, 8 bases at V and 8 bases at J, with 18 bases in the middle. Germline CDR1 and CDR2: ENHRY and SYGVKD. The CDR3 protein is CAISLGANGEAFF. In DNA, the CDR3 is TGTGCCATCTCCCTCGGCGCGAACGGGGAAGCTTTCTTT.

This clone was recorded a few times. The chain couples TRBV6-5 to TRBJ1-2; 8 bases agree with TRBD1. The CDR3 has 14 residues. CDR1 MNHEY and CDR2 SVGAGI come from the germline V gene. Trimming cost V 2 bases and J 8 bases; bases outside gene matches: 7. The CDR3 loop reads CASSYRTGKSGYTF. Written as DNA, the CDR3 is TGTGCCAGCAGTTACAGGACAGGGAAGTCAGGCTACACCTTC.

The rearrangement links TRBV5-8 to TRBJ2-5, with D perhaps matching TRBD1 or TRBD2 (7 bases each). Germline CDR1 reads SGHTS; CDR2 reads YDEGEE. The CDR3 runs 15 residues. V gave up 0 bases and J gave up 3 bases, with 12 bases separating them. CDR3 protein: CASSLGQGGKETQYF. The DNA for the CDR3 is TGTGCCAGCAGCTTGGGACAGGGAGGGAAAGAGACCCAGTACTTC.

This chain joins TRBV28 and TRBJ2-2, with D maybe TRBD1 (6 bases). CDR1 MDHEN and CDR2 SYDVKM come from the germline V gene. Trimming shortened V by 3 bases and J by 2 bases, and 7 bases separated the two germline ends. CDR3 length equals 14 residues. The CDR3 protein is CASSLGQNTGELFF. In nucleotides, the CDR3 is TGTGCCAGCAGTTTGGGACAAAACACCGGGGAGCTGTTTTTT.

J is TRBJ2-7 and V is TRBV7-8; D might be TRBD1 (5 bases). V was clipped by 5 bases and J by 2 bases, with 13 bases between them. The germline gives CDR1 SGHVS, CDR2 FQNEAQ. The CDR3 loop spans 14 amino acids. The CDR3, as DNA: TGTGCCAGCAGCAATGACAGATCCCCCTACGAGCAGTACTTC. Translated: CASSNDRSPYEQYF.

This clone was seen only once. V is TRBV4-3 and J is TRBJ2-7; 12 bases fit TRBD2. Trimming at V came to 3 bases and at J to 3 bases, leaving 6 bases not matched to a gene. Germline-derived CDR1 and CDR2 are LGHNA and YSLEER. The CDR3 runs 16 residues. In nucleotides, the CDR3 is TGCGCCAGCAGCCAGATGACTAGCGGGAGATACTACGAGCAGTACTTC. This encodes CASSQMTSGRYYEQYF.

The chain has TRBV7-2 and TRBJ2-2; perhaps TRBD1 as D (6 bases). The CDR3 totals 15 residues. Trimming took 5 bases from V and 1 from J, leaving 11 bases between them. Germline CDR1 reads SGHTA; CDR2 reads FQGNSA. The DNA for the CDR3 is TGTGCCAGCAGCCCAGGACAGATGAACACCGGGGAGCTGTTTTTT. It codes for CASSPGQMNTGELFF.

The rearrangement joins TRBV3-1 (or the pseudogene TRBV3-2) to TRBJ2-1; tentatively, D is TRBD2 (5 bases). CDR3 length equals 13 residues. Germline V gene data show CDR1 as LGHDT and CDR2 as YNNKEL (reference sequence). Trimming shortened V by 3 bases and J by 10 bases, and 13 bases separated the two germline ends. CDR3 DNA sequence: TGTGCCAGCAGCCAGAGACTTAGCGAGGAGCAGTTCTTC. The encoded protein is CASSQRLSEEQFF.